Listed here are 14 T cell receptor beta chains from one sample, sequenced in a study of cytomegalovirus exposure and HLA in healthy donors. Amplification used 60 Vbeta primers and 13 Jbeta primers. Assay used: immunoSEQ multiplex PCR; TCRdb lists only in-frame clones, some missing. Seen here are roughly 150,000 clones, around 80% observed once, and the top ten hold about 1.3%. The specimen sequenced was PBMCs. These receptors all stem from a man younger than 35 in good health and CMV-seronegative.

V usage is TRBV10-3 and J usage is TRBJ1-5; no definite D call. Germline V gene lookup returns CDR1 ENHRY and CDR2 SYGVKD. The CDR3 runs 13 residues. Trimming removed 2 bases at V and 6 bases at J, with 8 bases between. For the CDR3, the DNA is TGTGCCATCAGTGAGGCTGAGGTTCAGCCCCAGCATTTT. The encoded protein is CAISEAEVQPQHF.

The gene calls are TRBV21-1 and TRBJ2-3; the D call in the table, TRBD2, was not verified against the DNA. TRBV21-1 is marked as a pseudogene. This CDR3 has 16 amino acids. In nucleotides, the CDR3 is TGTGCCAGCAGCAAATTACTAGCTCCTAGCACAGATACGCAGTATTTT. This sequence encodes CASSKLLAPSTDTQYF.

The CDR3 spells CASSPGGREKLFF. The DNA of the CDR3 is TGTGCCAGCAGCCCAGGGGGCAGGGAAAAACTGTTTTTT. The chain uses TRBV13 and TRBJ1-4; 8 bases map to TRBD1. Germline V lookup: CDR1 PRHDT, CDR2 FYEKMQ (reference sequence). CDR3 size: 13 residues. V lost 5 bases, J lost 8 bases, and 4 bases stayed unmatched.

CDR3 loop: CASSAQGSLNEQFF. CDR3 nucleotide sequence: TGTGCCAGCAGCGCCCAGGGGTCCCTCAATGAGCAGTTCTTC. The chain carries TRBV9 and TRBJ2-1; a possible D gene is TRBD1 (6 bases). The CDR3 spans 14 residues. Germline CDR1 reads SGDLS; CDR2 reads YYNGEE. V shed 3 bases and J shed 6 bases, with 13 bases lying between them.

In its sample, this clone was seen once. The J gene is TRBJ2-2, the V gene TRBV7-5; TRBD1 is taken as the D call from the table, unchecked against the DNA. TRBV7-5 is flagged as a pseudogene. The CDR3 spans 14 residues. The DNA for the CDR3 is TGTGCCAGAAAATGTCAGGGTAACACCGGGGAGCTGTTTTTT. This translates into CARKCQGNTGELFF.

This clone was counted between two and nine times. V gene TRBV19 combines with J gene TRBJ1-2, with 9 bases lining up with TRBD1. CDR3 length: 16 residues. CDR1 is LNHDA, CDR2 SQIVND, per germline (reference sequence). With 1 base clipped from V and 5 bases from J, the junction kept 8 bases outside the gene matches. The DNA of the CDR3 is TGTGCCAGTAGTATAGGAGGGGACAGGGAAAGGTATGGCTACACCTTC. This translates into CASSIGGDRERYGYTF.

This sequence joins TRBV5-1 and TRBJ2-1; tentatively, D is TRBD2 (6 bases). There are 13 residues in the CDR3. V lost 4 bases and J 8 bases, leaving 13 bases between the germline ends. Per germline, CDR1 SGHRS and CDR2 YFSETQ. CDR3 amino acids: CASSPGLWDEQFF. The DNA of the CDR3 is TGCGCCAGCAGCCCCGGACTATGGGATGAGCAGTTCTTC.

The rearrangement joins TRBV30 to TRBJ1-6; possibly TRBD1 for D (5 bases). Germline assignment: CDR1 GTSNPN and CDR2 SVGIG (reference sequence). The CDR3 runs 15 residues. V was shortened by 3 bases and J by 7 bases, with 16 bases between the two germline ends. The CDR3: CAWSDETVVNSPLHF. The DNA of the CDR3 is TGTGCCTGGAGCGATGAGACAGTAGTAAATTCACCCCTCCACTTT.

The chain carries TRBV9 and TRBJ2-2; D unclear. V was clipped by 0 bases and J by 6 bases, with 15 bases between them. The CDR3 runs to 16 residues. Germline V CDR1 and CDR2: SGDLS, YYNGEE. The CDR3 nucleotides read TGTGCCAGCAGCGTAGACAGTCGGCCTTTCCCCGGGGAGCTGTTTTTT. It codes for CASSVDSRPFPGELFF. Based on the CDR3 plus reference TRBV9 and TRBJ2-2, the full variable domain is DSGVTQTPKHLITATGQRVTLRCSPRSGDLSVYWYQQSLDQGLQFLIQYYNGEERAKGNILERFSAQQFPDLHSELNLSSLELGDSALYFCASSVDSRPFPGELFFGEGSRLTVL.

This clone was counted once. The chain recombines TRBV7-9 with TRBJ2-1, with TRBD2 matching over 8 bases. This CDR3 has 15 residues. V was clipped by 3 bases and J by 7 bases; unmatched bases: 8. CDR1 is SEHNR and CDR2 is FQNEAQ in the germline V gene (reference sequence). CDR3 region: CASSFTGRAGNEQFF. As DNA, the CDR3 is TGTGCCAGCAGCTTTACCGGGAGGGCCGGGAATGAGCAGTTCTTC.

V usage is TRBV4-1 and J usage is TRBJ1-1, with 8 positions matching TRBD1. The V gene's germline CDR1 is MGHRA and CDR2 YSYEKL. V trimming: 5 bases; J trimming: 3 bases; junction bases outside the gene matches: 2. The CDR3 totals 13 residues. The CDR3 bases are TGCGCCAGCAGCGAGACAGGGGACACTGAAGCTTTCTTT. It encodes CASSETGDTEAFF.

Details on this clone: This sample includes further DNA sequences coding for the same CDR3. The V gene is TRBV9, the J gene TRBJ2-7; a weak D match, TRBD2 (6 bases). Trimming shortened V by 0 bases and J by 6 bases, and 10 bases separated the two germline ends. Germline V CDR1 and CDR2: SGDLS, YYNGEE. The CDR3 is 13 residues long. The CDR3 loop reads CASSVGGVGEQYF. CDR3 in DNA: TGTGCCAGCAGCGTAGGGGGGGTCGGCGAGCAGTACTTC.

The chain uses TRBV12-5 and TRBJ2-7; 10 bases align to TRBD2. With V trimmed by 7 bases and J by 6 bases, 6 bases remained unmatched. This CDR3 region has 13 residues. The V gene's germline CDR1 is LGHNT and CDR2 FRNRAP. CDR3 bases: TGTGCTAGTGCATCTAGCGGGAGCCTCGAGCAGTACTTC. It encodes CASASSGSLEQYF.

CDR3 DNA: TGTGCCAGCAGTCCTAGCGGAACCACAGATACGCAGTATTTT. Its translation: CASSPSGTTDTQYF. The chain combines TRBV6-5 with TRBJ2-3, with 7 positions matching TRBD2. The CDR3 length is 14 residues. The V gene end was trimmed by 5 bases and the J gene end by 2 bases; junction bases not matched to a gene: 4. Germline V gene data show CDR1 as MNHEY and CDR2 as SVGAGI.